This T cell receptor (beta chain) comes out of a study of graft-versus-host responses after intestinal transplantation. The protocol was immunoSEQ multiplex PCR, while the TCRdb copy is restricted to in-frame clones and leaves out a portion. The data contain around 97,000 clones, 93% of them seen just once; the ten biggest clones take up 1.2%. Comment on this clone: Its target is unknown.

Germline V gene sequence: CDR1 SGHRS, CDR2 YFSETQ. This CDR3 has 16 residues. J lost 0 bases, V lost 4 bases, and 6 bases had no gene match. The sequence derives from a human donor who received an intestinal transplant. This sequence joins TRBV5-1 and TRBJ2-1; TRBD1 aligns across 8 bases. The sample in question was unstimulated CD8+ T cells sorted from spleen or lymph node cells, obtained before intestinal transplant. CDR3 amino acids: CASSLRTGYSYNEQFF. The DNA for the CDR3 is TGCGCCAGCAGCCTAAGGACAGGGTACTCCTACAATGAGCAGTTCTTC.